The clone carrying this TCR beta chain was counted once. This CDR3 comprises 14 residues. The V end was cut by 6 bases, the J end by 0 bases, with 8 bases between. The entry originates in a study of T cells in Graves' hyperthyroidism and ophthalmopathy. At the level of the study: Once the initial diagnosis was made, peripheral blood was obtained before any treatment.

The TCR beta CDR3 regions underwent amplification using RNA transcripts as the source. TCR CDR3 underwent first-round RT-PCR with the HTBI primer set. MiXCR, run by TCRdb on the multiplex PCR reads, gives a single entry per CDR3 protein. Here the sample spans some 300,000 distinct CDR3 sequences, around a fifth being singletons. The gene calls are TRBV12-3 or TRBV12-4 and TRBJ2-2; D call uncertain. Material for sequencing was blood. This sequence originates from a man aged 50 to 59 with Graves' ophthalmopathy. CDR3 sequence: CASSRSSNTGELFF. CDR3 in DNA: TGTGCCAGCAGCAGAAGCTCGAACACCGGGGAGCTGTTTTTT.